This T cell receptor beta chain was retrieved from a study of blood T cell repertoires in COVID-19. Study-level background: Samples taken during acute and convalescent COVID-19 were collected in the United States, Italy and Spain. PBMCs, B-cell-depleted T cells, or T cells were the source of the cDNA or gDNA that made up the material.

Authors' analysis steps: Reference gene primers were amplified, and this amplification served to estimate nucleated cell counts. Method: immunoSEQ multiplex PCR; TCRdb's copy keeps in-frame clones and lacks some. The D gene and trimming were derived from the DNA, and the V and J assignments and clone size from that table. The data show around 120,000 clones, with around nine tenths seen just once and approximately 1.7% held by the top ten. Germline assignment: CDR1 GTSNPN and CDR2 SVGIG (reference sequence). V was clipped by 3 bases and J by 7 bases; unmatched bases: 8. The CDR3 contains 14 residues.

The clonotype originates from a human donor with active COVID-19. The donor label of this sample is uncertain. This chain joins TRBV30 and TRBJ2-1; 8 bases are a match to TRBD1. The sample taken for sequencing was peripheral blood. The CDR3 protein is CAWRRQGIMNEQFF. The CDR3 DNA is TGTGCCTGGAGGCGACAGGGGATTATGAATGAGCAGTTCTTC.